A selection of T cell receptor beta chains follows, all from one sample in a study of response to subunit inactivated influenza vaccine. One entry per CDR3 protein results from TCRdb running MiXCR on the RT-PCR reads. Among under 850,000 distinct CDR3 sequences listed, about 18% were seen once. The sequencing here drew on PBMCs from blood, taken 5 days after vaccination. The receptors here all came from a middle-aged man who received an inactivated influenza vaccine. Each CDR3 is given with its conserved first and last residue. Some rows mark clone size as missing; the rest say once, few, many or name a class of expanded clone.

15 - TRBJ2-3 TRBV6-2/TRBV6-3 CASSLGTSGSDTQYF
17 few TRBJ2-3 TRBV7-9 CASSQPRLAGGQDTQYF
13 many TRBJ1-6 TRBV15 CATSRDMISPLHF
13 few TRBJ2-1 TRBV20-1 CSASGRALDEQFF
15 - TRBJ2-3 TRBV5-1 CASSLGDRVSDTQYF
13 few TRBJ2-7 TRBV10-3 CAISRGLSYEQYF
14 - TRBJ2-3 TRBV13 CASSLGDTTDTQYF
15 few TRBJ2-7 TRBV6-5 CASSYSTVPGAEQYF
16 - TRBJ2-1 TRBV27 CASSLLRTESGNEQFF
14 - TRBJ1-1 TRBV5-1 CASSLEAGTAEAFF
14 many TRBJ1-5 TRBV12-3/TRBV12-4 CASSRGENNQPQHF
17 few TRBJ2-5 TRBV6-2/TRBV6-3 CASSYTSGGRLQETQYF
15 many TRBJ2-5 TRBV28 CASRGDGTAKETQYF
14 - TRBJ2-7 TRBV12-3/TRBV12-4 CASSWGTSSYEQYF
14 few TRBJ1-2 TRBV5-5 CASSLAWGNYGYTF
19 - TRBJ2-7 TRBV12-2 CASRLSGLAGGRNPYEQYF
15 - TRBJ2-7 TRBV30 CAWSTGFTGVYEQYF
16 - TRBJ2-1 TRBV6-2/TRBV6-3 CASSDWGLAAYNEQFF
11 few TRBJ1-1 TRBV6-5 CASSMNTEAFF
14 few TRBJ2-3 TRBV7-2 CASSTRGRLGTQYF
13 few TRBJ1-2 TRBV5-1 CASKPPGGYGYTF
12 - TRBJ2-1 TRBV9 CASSVWENEQFF
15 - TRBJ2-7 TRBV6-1 CASRRIRDSSYEQYF
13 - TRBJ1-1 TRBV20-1 CSARVRADTEAFF
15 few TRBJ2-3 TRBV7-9 CASEWTGEGTDTQYF
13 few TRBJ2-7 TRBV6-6 CASSGGYSYEQYF
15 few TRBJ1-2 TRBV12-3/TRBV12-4 CASRLRRDSVDGYTF
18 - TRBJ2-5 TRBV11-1 CASSLKHPGLAGGETQYF
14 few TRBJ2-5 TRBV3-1 CASSQEGSANRQYF
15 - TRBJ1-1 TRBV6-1 CASSIQGGLNTEAFF
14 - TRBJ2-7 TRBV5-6 CASSSATGGNEQYF